Listed below are T cell receptor beta chains from one sample, sequenced in a study of T cell responses to AZD1222 COVID-19 vaccine. The data were produced by immunoSEQ multiplex PCR, yet TCRdb's version contains in-frame clones alone and is incomplete. The sample lists fewer than 200,000 clones; approximately 90% were seen once. This material consisted of peripheral blood, taken on day 0 of AZD1222 vaccination. These receptors came from an adult in good health. Each CDR3 is given with its conserved first and last residue. The D gene is left open where the match is weak. Some rows mark clone size as missing; the rest say once, few, many or name a class of expanded clone.

V gene	clone size	CDR3 length	D gene	J gene	CDR3 protein	CDR3 DNA
TRBV6-5	NA	15	NA	TRBJ1-5	CASSPASSGIQPQHF	TGTGCCAGCAGTCCGGCTTCTTCAGGGATACAGCCCCAGCATTTT
TRBV27	NA	15	TRBD1	TRBJ2-7	CASSTPTGAAYEQYF	TGTGCCAGCAGTACCCCGACAGGGGCTGCCTACGAGCAGTACTTC
TRBV6-5	NA	15	NA	TRBJ2-7	CASSGTGTASYEQYF	TGTGCCAGCAGCGGAACCGGGACGGCTTCCTACGAGCAGTACTTC
TRBV5-5	NA	15	NA	TRBJ1-2	CASSLEAGIFYGYTF	TGTGCCAGCAGCTTGGAGGCAGGGATTTTCTATGGCTACACCTTC
TRBV24-1	NA	14	TRBD1	TRBJ1-2	CATSDLRQGSGYTF	TGTGCCACCAGTGATTTGCGACAGGGCTCTGGCTACACCTTC
TRBV3-1/TRBV3-2	NA	15	NA	TRBJ2-6	CASSQGTPGANVLTF	TGTGCCAGCAGCCAAGGGACCCCTGGGGCCAACGTCCTGACTTTC
TRBV28	NA	13	NA	TRBJ1-4	CASSLGRAEKLFF	TGTGCCAGCAGTTTAGGCAGGGCCGAAAAACTGTTTTTT
TRBV30	NA	13	TRBD1	TRBJ2-2	CAHQGQYTGELFF	TGTGCCCACCAGGGACAGTACACCGGGGAGCTGTTTTTT
TRBV5-1	NA	15	TRBD1	TRBJ2-7	CASSFDPGTVYEQYF	TGCGCCAGCAGCTTTGATCCCGGGACAGTTTACGAGCAGTACTTC
TRBV12-3/TRBV12-4	NA	12	NA	TRBJ2-7	CASSHEGYEQYF	TGTGCCAGCAGCCATGAGGGGTACGAGCAGTACTTC
TRBV11-1	NA	15	TRBD1	TRBJ2-7	CASSSRQGLSYEQYF	TGTGCCAGCAGCTCCAGACAGGGATTATCCTACGAGCAGTACTTC
TRBV10-1	NA	13	TRBD1	TRBJ1-5	CASSEAGGQPQHF	TGCGCCAGCAGTGAAGCAGGGGGACAGCCCCAGCATTTT
TRBV30	NA	15	NA	TRBJ1-6	CALRGSTREGRVLHF	TGTGCCTTGAGAGGGAGTACCCGAGAGGGGAGGGTTCTCCACTTT
TRBV7-2	NA	12	NA	TRBJ1-1	CASSTRWGEAFF	TGTGCCAGCAGCACCCGTTGGGGGGAGGCTTTCTTT
TRBV5-6	NA	15	TRBD2	TRBJ2-7	CASSSRRGGVYEQYF	TGTGCCAGCAGCTCCCGACGGGGAGGGGTTTACGAGCAGTACTTC
TRBV20-1	NA	11	NA	TRBJ2-1	CSVSQWGEQFF	TGCAGTGTCTCACAATGGGGTGAGCAGTTCTTC
TRBV9	once	15	NA	TRBJ1-1	CASSARDTPNTEAFF	TGTGCCAGCAGCGCCCGGGACACGCCGAACACTGAAGCTTTCTTT
TRBV21-1	NA	17	NA	TRBJ2-1	CASSRGPGQGEDNEQFF	TGTGCCAGCAGTCGGGGGCCCGGACAGGGGGAAGACAATGAGCAGTTCTTC
TRBV7-7	NA	15	NA	TRBJ2-7	CASSPGRGLTYEQYF	TGTGCTAGCAGCCCTGGTCGGGGGTTGACCTACGAGCAGTACTTC
TRBV19	NA	14	NA	TRBJ2-3	CASSMGFSGDTQYF	TGTGCCAGTAGTATGGGATTTTCGGGAGATACGCAGTATTTT
TRBV21-1	NA	18	NA	TRBJ2-7	CASSKGTKRTQQLYEQYF	TGTGCCAGCAGCAAAGGCACTAAAAGGACTCAACAACTATACGAGCAGTACTTC